This T cell receptor (beta chain) came from a study of CD8+CD57+ T cells in acquired aplastic anemia. This clonotype has a handful of counts. Trimming cost V 0 bases and J 1 base, with 9 bases left between them. CDR1 LNHNV and CDR2 YYDKDF come from the germline V gene (reference sequence). CDR3 length equals 15 residues. Both TCR beta VDJ combination and CDR3 sequence profiling were carried out. Genomic DNA was the template for this profiling. TCRdb reprocessed the reads via MiXCR and lists one record per CDR3 protein. The sample holds 150,000 to 200,000 distinct CDR3 sequences, 40% to 55% seen once. In patients chosen for sequencing, flow cytometry had shown CD8+CD57+ cell expansion.

Specimen: sorted CD4+, CD8+, or CD8+CD57+ T cells (not recorded which) from PBMCs. This clonotype originated in a human donor with aplastic anemia. The chain is built from TRBV15 and TRBJ1-1; D perhaps matches TRBD1 (5 bases). The CDR3 sequence is CATSRDSGRNTEAFF. The CDR3 DNA reads as TGTGCCACCAGCAGAGATTCAGGGCGGAACACTGAAGCTTTCTTT.